Given below is one TCR beta chain in context. These data are taken from a study of blood T cell repertoires in COVID-19. Across the whole study: Acute-phase and convalescent COVID-19 samples originated in the United States, Italy and Spain. Nucleic acid was either cDNA or gDNA, and it came from T cells, B-cell-depleted T cells, or PBMCs.

V was cut by 5 bases and J by 2 bases, with 12 bases left in between. Germline V CDR1 and CDR2: LGHDT, YNNKEL (reference sequence). CDR3 length: 14 amino acids. Original data processing: Amplification of reference gene primers was used by the study to estimate nucleated cell counts. Sequencing used immunoSEQ multiplex PCR; TCRdb keeps in-frame clones, though not all of them. D and trimming were read from the DNA, whereas the V and J calls and clone size are those reported in that table. The data contain some 270,000 clones, about nine tenths of them singletons. The sequenced material came from peripheral blood. The chain uses TRBV3-1 (or the pseudogene TRBV3-2) and TRBJ2-5; D unresolved. The source of this sequence is a middle-aged man with active or convalescent COVID-19. The CDR3 spells CASSSASTQETQYF. CDR3 DNA sequence: TGTGCCAGCAGCTCTGCTTCTACGCAAGAGACCCAGTACTTC.